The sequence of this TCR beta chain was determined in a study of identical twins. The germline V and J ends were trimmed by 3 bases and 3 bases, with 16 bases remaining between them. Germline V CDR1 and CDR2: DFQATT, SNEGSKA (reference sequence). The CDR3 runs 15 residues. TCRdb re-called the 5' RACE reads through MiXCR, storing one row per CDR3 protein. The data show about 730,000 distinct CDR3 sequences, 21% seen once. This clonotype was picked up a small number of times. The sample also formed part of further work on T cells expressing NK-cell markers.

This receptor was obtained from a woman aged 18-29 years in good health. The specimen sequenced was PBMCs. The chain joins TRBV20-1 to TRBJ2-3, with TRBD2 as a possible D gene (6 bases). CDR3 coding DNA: TGCAGTGCTAGCTCGGGCGGGGTGGGTACAGATACGCAGTATTTT. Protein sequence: CSASSGGVGTDTQYF.